The next 24 T cell receptor beta chains were all read from a single sample in a study of T cells in Graves' hyperthyroidism and ophthalmopathy. Amplification of TCR beta CDR3 regions used RNA as the template. Using the HTBI primer set, a first-round RT-PCR was run on the TCR CDR3. TCRdb ran MiXCR on the multiplex PCR reads and lists one entry per CDR3 protein. The table records about 400,000 distinct CDR3 sequences, roughly 14% of them present only once. Sequenced material: blood. The source of these receptors is a man younger than 30 with Graves' ophthalmopathy.

This clonotype was counted at least ten times. The chain links TRBV7-2 to TRBJ2-2, with 9 nucleotides matching TRBD1. The CDR3 covers 16 residues. V was clipped by 4 bases and J by 0 bases; unmatched bases: 3. Germline V CDR1 and CDR2: SGHTA, FQGNSA. Here the CDR3 DNA reads TGTGCCAGCAGCTCCAGACAGGGGGCGAACACCGGGGAGCTGTTTTTT. It yields the protein CASSSRQGANTGELFF. The full variable domain, with the rest looked up from reference TRBV7-2 and TRBJ2-2, is GAGVSQSPSNKVTEKGKDVELRCDPISGHTALYWYRQSLGQGLEFLIYFQGNSAPDKSGLPSDRFSAERTGGSVSTLTIQRTQQEDSAVYLCASSSRQGANTGELFFGEGSRLTVL.

The chain uses TRBV4-1 and TRBJ1-2; TRBD1 is a possible D gene (6 bases). The germline CDR1 and CDR2 sequences are MGHRA and YSYEKL. With 2 bases removed from V and 5 bases from J, the gap between germline ends came to 12 bases. The length of the CDR3 is 14 residues. CDR3 bases: TGCGCCAGCAGCCAACGAGGGGGAGATTATGGCTACACCTTC. This translates into CASSQRGGDYGYTF.

This clonotype was seen only a few times. The chain uses TRBV20-1 and TRBJ2-1; D gene uncertain. Trimming stripped 3 bases from V and 5 bases from J, with 11 bases between. This CDR3 has 13 amino acids. Germline CDR1 and CDR2: DFQATT and SNEGSKA (reference sequence). CDR3 amino acids: CSARKTSNNEQFF. CDR3 coding DNA: TGCAGTGCTAGGAAGACAAGTAACAATGAGCAGTTCTTC.

The sample holds many counts of this clonotype. The CDR3 DNA reads TGTGCCTGGAGTGTAAAGCGGGGGGGCCGGGATGAGCAGTTCTTC. Its protein product is CAWSVKRGGRDEQFF. This chain joins TRBV30 and TRBJ2-1; 10 bases map to TRBD2. The germline gives CDR1 GTSNPN, CDR2 SVGIG (reference sequence). The CDR3 runs to 15 residues. With V trimmed by 0 bases and J by 8 bases, 7 bases remained unmatched.

This clonotype was counted ten times or more. V usage is TRBV20-1 and J usage is TRBJ2-5, with 8 bases aligning to TRBD2. CDR3 size: 13 residues. V lost 3 bases and J lost 5; bases outside the gene matches: 5. Germline values: CDR1 DFQATT, CDR2 SNEGSKA (reference sequence). The CDR3 DNA reads TGCAGTGCTAGCGGGGGGGCCCTGGAGACCCAGTACTTC. Translated, it gives CSASGGALETQYF.

This clonotype was detected ten times or more. The rearrangement uses TRBV5-1 and TRBJ1-2; D is possibly TRBD1 (6 bases). Trimming pared 7 bases from V and 3 bases from J, leaving 10 bases between. The CDR3 runs 12 residues. Per the germline V gene, CDR1 is SGHRS and CDR2 is YFSETQ. The CDR3 sequence: CASGAGDYGYTF. The DNA of the CDR3 is TGCGCCAGCGGTGCAGGGGACTATGGCTACACCTTC. The whole variable domain, remainder taken from reference TRBV5-1 and TRBJ1-2, is KAGVTQTPRYLIKTRGQQVTLSCSPISGHRSVSWYQQTPGQGLQFLFEYFSETQRNKGNFPGRFSGRQFSNSRSEMNVSTLELGDSALYLCASGAGDYGYTFGSGTRLTVV.

The J gene is TRBJ2-2, the V gene TRBV12-3 or TRBV12-4; either TRBD1 or TRBD2 may fit D (6 bases each). Trimming took 2 bases from V and 16 from J, leaving 14 bases between them. This CDR3 is built from 12 residues. CDR3 protein: CASSLQGGPKFF. The CDR3 DNA follows: TGTGCCAGCAGTTTACAAGGGGGGCCTAAGTTTTTT.

This clonotype was picked up many times. The V call is TRBV30, the J call TRBJ1-1, with D tentatively TRBD1 (6 bases). V lost 2 bases, J lost 11 bases, and 18 bases lay in between. This CDR3 spans 13 amino acids. The germline V gene encodes CDR1 GTSNPN and CDR2 SVGIG (reference sequence). CDR3 DNA sequence: TGTGCCTGGAGTAAAGGGACAAGGCTTGATGCTTTCTTT. Translation: CAWSKGTRLDAFF. Supplemented by reference TRBV30 and TRBJ1-1, the full variable domain reads SQTIHQWPATLVQPVGSPLSLECTVEGTSNPNLYWYRQAAGRGLQLLFYSVGIGQISSEVPQNLSASRPQDRQFILSSKKLLLSDSGFYLCAWSKGTRLDAFFGQGTRLTVV.

The J gene is TRBJ2-3, the V gene TRBV7-6; D is perhaps TRBD2 (6 bases). Trimming took off 4 bases at V and 7 bases at J, with 9 bases between the two ends. This CDR3 is 12 amino acids long. In germline, CDR1 is SGHVS, CDR2 FNYEAQ. The CDR3 is CASSWDFNTQYF. CDR3 bases: TGTGCCAGCAGCTGGGACTTCAATACGCAGTATTTT.

This clonotype was observed at least ten times. The chain combines TRBV5-1 with TRBJ1-2; 9 positions match TRBD1. This CDR3 has 14 amino acids. The V gene's germline CDR1 is SGHRS and CDR2 YFSETQ. J lost 7 bases, V lost 4 bases, and 8 bases had no gene match. CDR3: CASSPEQGATGYTF. CDR3 nucleotides: TGCGCCAGCAGCCCAGAACAGGGGGCGACTGGCTACACCTTC.

This clonotype was counted ten times or more. This chain joins TRBV7-2 and TRBJ2-7, with D perhaps being TRBD1 or TRBD2 (5 bases each). This CDR3 comprises 14 residues. Germline-derived CDR1 and CDR2 are SGHTA and FQGNSA. Trimming pared 6 bases from V and 3 bases from J, leaving 15 bases between. CDR3 DNA: TGTGCCAGCAGGCAAGGGACGGTAGACTACGAGCAGTACTTC. Its protein is CASRQGTVDYEQYF.

At least ten counts were recorded for this clonotype. This chain connects TRBV11-2 to TRBJ2-7; D gene ambiguous. From germline, CDR1 is SGHAT and CDR2 FQNNGV. This CDR3 is 11 amino acids long. The V gene lost 3 bases and the J gene lost 2 bases, with 2 bases spanning the gap. CDR3 sequence reads: CASSFTYEQYF. Written as DNA, the CDR3 is TGTGCCAGCAGCTTCACCTACGAGCAGTACTTC.

This clonotype was found a few times. A read error may account for a junction end that differs from germline. The rearrangement joins TRBV7-9 to TRBJ2-5; the D is unclear. Germline values: CDR1 SEHNR, CDR2 FQNEAQ (reference sequence). The CDR3 is 13 amino acids. CDR3 in DNA: TGTGCTAGCAGCTTAGCTCTAGTTGAGACCCAGTACTTC. Translated: CASSLALVETQYF.

There are many counts of this clonotype. V is TRBV2 and J is TRBJ2-7; D might be TRBD2 (6 bases). CDR1 and CDR2 (germline): SNHLY, FYNNEI. V dropped 2 bases and J dropped 3 bases, with 14 bases sitting between them. The CDR3 length is 15 residues. The CDR3 spells CASSEPPAGDYEQYF. Here the CDR3 DNA reads TGTGCCAGCAGTGAACCCCCAGCGGGCGACTACGAGCAGTACTTC.

This clonotype occurred a few times. The V and J genes are TRBV30 and TRBJ2-3; 10 bases line up with TRBD2. Germline V gene data show CDR1 as GTSNPN and CDR2 as SVGIG (reference sequence). The length of the CDR3 is 16 residues. With 0 bases clipped from V and 4 bases from J, the junction kept 7 bases outside the gene matches. This CDR3 is CAWSVLGSGRPDTQYF. The DNA for the CDR3 is TGTGCCTGGAGTGTACTGGGTAGCGGGAGGCCAGATACGCAGTATTTT.

The chain is built from TRBV9 and TRBJ2-5, with 9 bases aligning to TRBD2. The J segment lost 1 base and the V segment lost 4 bases, leaving 14 bases of the junction unmatched. The CDR3 is 18 amino acids. Germline CDR1 and CDR2: SGDLS and YYNGEE. The CDR3 coding sequence is TGTGCCAGCAGCCCCGGGGCGGGAGGGCCGTATTTCCAAGAGACCCAGTACTTC. Translated: CASSPGAGGPYFQETQYF.

This clonotype appeared a few times. This chain uses TRBV27 with TRBJ1-2; 8 bases agree with TRBD1. The CDR3 runs to 15 residues. Germline lookup yields CDR1 MNHEY and CDR2 SMNVEV (reference sequence). Trimming cost V 3 bases and J 1 base; bases outside gene matches: 4. The CDR3 DNA sequence: TGTGCCAGCAGTTTTTACAGGGGGGGTAACTATGGCTACACCTTC. Translated: CASSFYRGGNYGYTF.

V is TRBV19 and J is TRBJ1-2; 7 nucleotides agree with TRBD1. V shed 5 bases and J 4 bases; nucleotides not matched to a gene: 7. The germline V gene encodes CDR1 LNHDA and CDR2 SQIVND (reference sequence). This CDR3 is 14 amino acids long. CDR3 in amino acids: CASSAYGTVYGYTF. The CDR3 DNA sequence: TGTGCCAGTAGTGCCTACGGGACAGTCTATGGCTACACCTTC.

This clonotype was seen ten or more times. The genes are TRBV20-1 and TRBJ1-1; D not certain. Germline CDR1 reads DFQATT; CDR2 reads SNEGSKA (reference sequence). V lost 1 base to trimming and J lost 4 bases, with 7 bases between them. CDR3 length equals 12 residues. CDR3 in amino acids: CSARVYGTEAFF. For the CDR3, the DNA is TGCAGTGCTAGAGTGTATGGCACTGAAGCTTTCTTT.

This clonotype was seen ten or more times. This sequence joins TRBV20-1 and TRBJ2-3, with D maybe TRBD2 (6 bases). The CDR3 has 14 amino acids. Per germline, CDR1 DFQATT and CDR2 SNEGSKA (reference sequence). The V end was cut by 0 bases, the J end by 4 bases, with 11 bases between. The DNA of the CDR3 is TGCAGTGCTAGAGAGGGGCGGGGTCCAGATACGCAGTATTTT. It specifies CSAREGRGPDTQYF.

This clonotype was seen ten or more times. This chain uses TRBV9 with TRBJ1-1; a weak D match, TRBD1 (6 bases). Deletions cut 4 bases from V and 0 bases from J, with 13 bases between. The length of the CDR3 is 15 residues. The germline V gene has CDR1 SGDLS and CDR2 YYNGEE. CDR3 loop: CASSPQGVMNTEAFF. Written as DNA, the CDR3 is TGTGCCAGCAGCCCACAGGGCGTCATGAACACTGAAGCTTTCTTT.

The chain uses TRBV15 and TRBJ1-1, with no clear D. Germline-derived CDR1 and CDR2 are LNHNV and YYDKDF (reference sequence). The ends were cut back, 7 bases at V and 4 bases at J, with 13 bases in the middle. This CDR3 is 13 amino acids long. CDR3 nucleotide sequence: TGTGCCACCACCCCAAGTGGGTCCACTGAAGCTTTCTTT. This codes for CATTPSGSTEAFF.

The rearrangement uses TRBV7-9 and TRBJ1-5, with D unclear. The CDR3 has 12 residues. With 3 bases removed from V and 7 bases from J, the gap between germline ends came to 7 bases. Germline CDR1 reads SEHNR; CDR2 reads FQNEAQ (reference sequence). Here the CDR3 DNA reads TGTGCCAGCAGCTTGAGGGCCCAGCCCCAGCATTTT. As protein: CASSLRAQPQHF.

This clonotype was seen a handful of times. A junction end diverges from the germline sequence, so it may reflect a read error. This rearrangement joins TRBV7-8 to TRBJ1-1; no definite D call. The CDR3 length is 12 residues. CDR1 and CDR2 from the germline V gene are SGHVS and FQNEAQ. The CDR3 nucleotides read TGTGCCAGCAGCTTAGAAGGCACTGAAACTTTCTTT. Protein: CASSLEGTETFF.